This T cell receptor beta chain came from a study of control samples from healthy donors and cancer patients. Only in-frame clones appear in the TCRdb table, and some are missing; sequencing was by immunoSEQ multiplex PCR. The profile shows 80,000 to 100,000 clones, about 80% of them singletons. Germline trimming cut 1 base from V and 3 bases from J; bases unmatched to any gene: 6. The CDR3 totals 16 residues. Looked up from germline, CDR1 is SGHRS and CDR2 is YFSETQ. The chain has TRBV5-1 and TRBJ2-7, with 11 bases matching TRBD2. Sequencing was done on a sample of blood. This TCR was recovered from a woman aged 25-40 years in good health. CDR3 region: CASSLLTSGANYEQYF. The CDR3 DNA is TGCGCCAGCAGCTTGTTGACTAGCGGGGCCAACTACGAGCAGTACTTC.